These T cell receptor beta chains were read from a single sample in a study of PD-1 blockade in classical Hodgkin lymphoma. Generated by immunoSEQ multiplex PCR, the TCRdb table keeps only in-frame clones and is missing some. The sample comprises about 14,000 clones, about four fifths of which are singletons, and approximately 25% rests with the top ten. The sequencing used peripheral blood mononuclear cells (PBMCs), collected at baseline. These receptors were collected from a human donor with classical Hodgkin lymphoma. The conserved cysteine and the conserved F or W are not part of the CDR3 here.

TRBV4-3 | ASSQETGTGGFSPLH
TRBV5-4 | ASSRTMVNSYEQY
TRBV10-3 | AISESVATDTQY
TRBV7-3 | ASSFSSGDSYGYT
TRBV2 | ASNRAGTGRQETQY
TRBV28 | ASSPTGSPGANVLT
TRBV19 | ASSVTNEKLF
TRBV7-3 | ASSLTGGGATAQY
TRBV30 | AWGRLSYEQY
TRBV5-4 | ASSLDAALNYGYT
TRBV5-4 | ASSPGGWSPNTEAF
TRBV7-2 | ASSLLTDSFLNTEAF
TRBV9 | ASSALTGYNSPLH
TRBV2 | ASNLLPGGTYGYT
TRBV25-1 | ASKTGYTQY
TRBV19 | ASSIGGNRETQY
TRBV7-2 | ASSLDVLRITDTQY
TRBV18 | ASSPPQTYEQY
TRBV11-2 | ASSPEQGRGEKLF
TRBV29-1 | SVTKMNTEAF
TRBV6-1 | ASRDRRDGYT
TRBV18 | ASSGGEFTDTQY